This T cell receptor beta chain appears in the sequencing data of a study of blood T cell repertoires in COVID-19. The wider study: Acute and convalescent COVID-19 samples came from the United States, Italy and Spain.

In the original analysis: For nucleated cells, counts were estimated from reference gene primer amplification. Method: immunoSEQ multiplex PCR; TCRdb's copy keeps in-frame clones and lacks some. V and J calls and clone size are copied from that table; D and trimming were computed from the DNA. The sample consists of 81,000 or so clones, roughly 90% of them appearing once. Per the germline V gene, CDR1 is LGHDT and CDR2 is YNNKEL (reference sequence). The CDR3 spans 16 residues. The V and J ends lost 2 bases and 7 bases, in that order; junction bases with no gene match: 10. The receptor comes from a man in his 70s with active or convalescent COVID-19. V and J are TRBV3-1 (or the pseudogene TRBV3-2) and TRBJ1-2; 10 bases line up with TRBD1. The sample taken for sequencing was peripheral blood. CDR3 loop: CASSQHAGTGAGGYTF. CDR3 nucleotides: TGTGCCAGCAGCCAACATGCCGGGACAGGGGCCGGTGGCTACACCTTC.